A selection of T cell receptor beta chains follows, all from one sample in a study of blood T cell repertoires in COVID-19. Here immunoSEQ multiplex PCR was the method, and the copy in TCRdb shows in-frame clones only, minus some. The table has about 180,000 clones, 86% seen once. The source material was peripheral blood. All receptors derive from a man in his 70s with active or convalescent COVID-19. CDR3s include the opening cysteine and the closing phenylalanine or tryptophan. The D gene is left open where the match is weak. Size is omitted from some rows. Given values are once, few, many or a class for expanded clones.

D	V	J	size	DNA	CDR3
-	TRBV7-2	TRBJ2-3	-	TGTGCCAGCAGCTTAGGGCGGACAGGGAGGGCATCAGATACGCAGTATTTT	CASSLGRTGRASDTQYF
TRBD1	TRBV5-1	TRBJ1-4	-	TGCGCCAGCAGCCCCGACAGGGTTTCCAATGAAAAACTGTTTTTT	CASSPDRVSNEKLFF
-	TRBV5-1	TRBJ1-4	-	TGCGCCAGCAGCTTGGGAGGAGGTAATGAAAAACTGTTTTTT	CASSLGGGNEKLFF
-	TRBV28	TRBJ1-2	-	TGTGCCAGCCGAAAGTCAGGCCCTTATTATGGCTACACCTTC	CASRKSGPYYGYTF
-	TRBV7-2	TRBJ1-5	-	TGTGCCAGCAGCTTAGCTCGGGGGGTCAATCAGCCCCAGCATTTT	CASSLARGVNQPQHF
-	TRBV3-1/TRBV3-2	TRBJ1-5	-	TGTGCCAGCAGCCAAGGACGGGGTCAGCCCCAGCATTTT	CASSQGRGQPQHF
TRBD1	TRBV28	TRBJ1-5	-	TGTGCCAGCAGTTCCGGGACAGGGATGTTGGATCAGCCCCAGCATTTT	CASSSGTGMLDQPQHF
-	TRBV24-1	TRBJ2-1	-	TGTGCCACCAGTGACCCCGGGAGAGGGAATGAGCAGTTCTTC	CATSDPGRGNEQFF
-	TRBV11-2	TRBJ2-7	-	TGTGCCAGCAGCTACGACCCGGGACACCCCGGCGGGCAGTACTTC	CASSYDPGHPGGQYF
-	TRBV6-1	TRBJ1-1	-	TGTGCCAGCAGTGATCAGGGGCCGAACACTGAAGCTTTCTTT	CASSDQGPNTEAFF
TRBD2	TRBV5-1	TRBJ2-1	once	TGCGCCAGCAGCTTCTCCCTAGCGGGGACAAATGAGCAGTTCTTC	CASSFSLAGTNEQFF
-	TRBV24-1	TRBJ1-2	-	TGTGCCACCAGTGACCCCGGCAGGGCCTCAGGCTACACCTTC	CATSDPGRASGYTF
TRBD1	TRBV12-5	TRBJ1-1	once	TGTGCTAGTGGTTTGGGCCGGACAGGGCAGGCGACTGAAGCTTTCTTT	CASGLGRTGQATEAFF
TRBD1	TRBV6-5	TRBJ1-5	once	TGTGCCAGCAGTTACACAGGGGAAGGCCAGCCCCAGCATTTT	CASSYTGEGQPQHF
-	TRBV28	TRBJ1-5	-	TGTGCCAGCAGCCGGCCCCAGCATTTT	CASSRPQHF
TRBD1	TRBV27	TRBJ2-1	-	TGTGCCAGCAGCCCGACGTGGGGACAGGGTCGTTACAATGAGCAGTTCTTC	CASSPTWGQGRYNEQFF
-	TRBV28	TRBJ1-1	-	TGTGCCAGCAGTTTTTATGGGGCGAAGGACACTGAAGCTTTCTTT	CASSFYGAKDTEAFF
-	TRBV5-1	TRBJ1-2	many	TGCGCCAGCAGCTTGTCAGGGAACTATGGCTACACCTTC	CASSLSGNYGYTF
-	TRBV5-1	TRBJ2-2	-	TGCGCCAGCACCTGGAGCTCGAACACCGGGGAGCTGTTTTTT	CASTWSSNTGELFF
TRBD1	TRBV14	TRBJ1-4	-	TGTGCCAGCAGCCAACTTTGGGACAGGGGTGAAAAACTGTTTTTT	CASSQLWDRGEKLFF
TRBD1	TRBV15	TRBJ1-1	once	TGTGCCACCAGCAGGACGGGACAGGCGAACACTGAAGCTTTCTTT	CATSRTGQANTEAFF
-	TRBV30	TRBJ1-1	-	TGTGCCTGGAGTGTACGAGTAGATCAAGCTTTCTTT	CAWSVRVDQAFF
TRBD1	TRBV18	TRBJ2-5	-	TGTGCCAGCTCACCACTAGGTGTGGGGACAGGGGAGAAAGAGACCCAGTACTTC	CASSPLGVGTGEKETQYF
-	TRBV5-1	TRBJ1-1	-	TGCGCCAGCAGCCCCCTCCTCAGGGGATCGGACACTGAAGCTTTCTTT	CASSPLLRGSDTEAFF
-	TRBV30	TRBJ2-3	-	TGTGCCTGGAGTGTAGGAGGGGGCCCTCAGCAGTATTTT	CAWSVGGGPQQYF